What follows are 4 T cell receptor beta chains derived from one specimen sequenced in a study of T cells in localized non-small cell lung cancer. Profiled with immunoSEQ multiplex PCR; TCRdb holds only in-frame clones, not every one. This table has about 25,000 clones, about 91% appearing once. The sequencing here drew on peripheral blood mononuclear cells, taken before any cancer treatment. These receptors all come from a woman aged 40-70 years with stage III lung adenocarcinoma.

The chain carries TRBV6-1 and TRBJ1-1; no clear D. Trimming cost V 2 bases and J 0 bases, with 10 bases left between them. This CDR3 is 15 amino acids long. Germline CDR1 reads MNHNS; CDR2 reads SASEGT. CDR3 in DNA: TGTGCCAGCAGTGAATTCGCGGGGTTGAACACTGAAGCTTTCTTT. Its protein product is CASSEFAGLNTEAFF.

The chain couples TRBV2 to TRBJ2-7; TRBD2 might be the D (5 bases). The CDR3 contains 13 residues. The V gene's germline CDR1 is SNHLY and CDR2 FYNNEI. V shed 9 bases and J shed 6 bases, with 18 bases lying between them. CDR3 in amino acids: CASFGGRAREQYF. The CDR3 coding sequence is TGTGCCAGTTTCGGAGGAAGGGCGCGCGAGCAGTACTTC.

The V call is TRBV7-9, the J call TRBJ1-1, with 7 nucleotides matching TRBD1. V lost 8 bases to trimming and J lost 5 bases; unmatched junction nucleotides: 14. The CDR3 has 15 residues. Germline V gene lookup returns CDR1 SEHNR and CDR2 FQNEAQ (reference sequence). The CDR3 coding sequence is TGTGCCAGCCTGCCCCGTCTGGGACAGTGGACTGAAGCTTTCTTT. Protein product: CASLPRLGQWTEAFF.

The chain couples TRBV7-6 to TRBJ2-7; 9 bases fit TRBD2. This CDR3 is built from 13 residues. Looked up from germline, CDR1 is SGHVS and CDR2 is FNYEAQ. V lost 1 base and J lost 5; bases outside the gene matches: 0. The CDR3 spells CASSLVAGDEQYF. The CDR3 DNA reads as TGTGCCAGCAGCTTAGTAGCGGGGGACGAGCAGTACTTC.